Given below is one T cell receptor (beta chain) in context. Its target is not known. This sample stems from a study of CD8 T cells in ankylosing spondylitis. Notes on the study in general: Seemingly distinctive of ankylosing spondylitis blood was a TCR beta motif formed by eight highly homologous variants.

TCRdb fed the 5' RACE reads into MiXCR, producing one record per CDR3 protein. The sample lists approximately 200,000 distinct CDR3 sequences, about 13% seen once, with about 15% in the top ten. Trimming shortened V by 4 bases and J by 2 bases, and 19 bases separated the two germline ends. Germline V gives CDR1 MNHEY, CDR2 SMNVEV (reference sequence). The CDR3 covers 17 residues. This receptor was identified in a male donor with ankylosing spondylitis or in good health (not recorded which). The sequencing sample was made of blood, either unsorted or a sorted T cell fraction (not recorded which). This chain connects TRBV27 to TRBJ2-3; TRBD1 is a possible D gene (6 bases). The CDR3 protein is CASSSTTLQGITDTQYF. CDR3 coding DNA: TGTGCCAGCAGTTCGACCACTTTGCAGGGGATCACAGATACGCAGTATTTT.